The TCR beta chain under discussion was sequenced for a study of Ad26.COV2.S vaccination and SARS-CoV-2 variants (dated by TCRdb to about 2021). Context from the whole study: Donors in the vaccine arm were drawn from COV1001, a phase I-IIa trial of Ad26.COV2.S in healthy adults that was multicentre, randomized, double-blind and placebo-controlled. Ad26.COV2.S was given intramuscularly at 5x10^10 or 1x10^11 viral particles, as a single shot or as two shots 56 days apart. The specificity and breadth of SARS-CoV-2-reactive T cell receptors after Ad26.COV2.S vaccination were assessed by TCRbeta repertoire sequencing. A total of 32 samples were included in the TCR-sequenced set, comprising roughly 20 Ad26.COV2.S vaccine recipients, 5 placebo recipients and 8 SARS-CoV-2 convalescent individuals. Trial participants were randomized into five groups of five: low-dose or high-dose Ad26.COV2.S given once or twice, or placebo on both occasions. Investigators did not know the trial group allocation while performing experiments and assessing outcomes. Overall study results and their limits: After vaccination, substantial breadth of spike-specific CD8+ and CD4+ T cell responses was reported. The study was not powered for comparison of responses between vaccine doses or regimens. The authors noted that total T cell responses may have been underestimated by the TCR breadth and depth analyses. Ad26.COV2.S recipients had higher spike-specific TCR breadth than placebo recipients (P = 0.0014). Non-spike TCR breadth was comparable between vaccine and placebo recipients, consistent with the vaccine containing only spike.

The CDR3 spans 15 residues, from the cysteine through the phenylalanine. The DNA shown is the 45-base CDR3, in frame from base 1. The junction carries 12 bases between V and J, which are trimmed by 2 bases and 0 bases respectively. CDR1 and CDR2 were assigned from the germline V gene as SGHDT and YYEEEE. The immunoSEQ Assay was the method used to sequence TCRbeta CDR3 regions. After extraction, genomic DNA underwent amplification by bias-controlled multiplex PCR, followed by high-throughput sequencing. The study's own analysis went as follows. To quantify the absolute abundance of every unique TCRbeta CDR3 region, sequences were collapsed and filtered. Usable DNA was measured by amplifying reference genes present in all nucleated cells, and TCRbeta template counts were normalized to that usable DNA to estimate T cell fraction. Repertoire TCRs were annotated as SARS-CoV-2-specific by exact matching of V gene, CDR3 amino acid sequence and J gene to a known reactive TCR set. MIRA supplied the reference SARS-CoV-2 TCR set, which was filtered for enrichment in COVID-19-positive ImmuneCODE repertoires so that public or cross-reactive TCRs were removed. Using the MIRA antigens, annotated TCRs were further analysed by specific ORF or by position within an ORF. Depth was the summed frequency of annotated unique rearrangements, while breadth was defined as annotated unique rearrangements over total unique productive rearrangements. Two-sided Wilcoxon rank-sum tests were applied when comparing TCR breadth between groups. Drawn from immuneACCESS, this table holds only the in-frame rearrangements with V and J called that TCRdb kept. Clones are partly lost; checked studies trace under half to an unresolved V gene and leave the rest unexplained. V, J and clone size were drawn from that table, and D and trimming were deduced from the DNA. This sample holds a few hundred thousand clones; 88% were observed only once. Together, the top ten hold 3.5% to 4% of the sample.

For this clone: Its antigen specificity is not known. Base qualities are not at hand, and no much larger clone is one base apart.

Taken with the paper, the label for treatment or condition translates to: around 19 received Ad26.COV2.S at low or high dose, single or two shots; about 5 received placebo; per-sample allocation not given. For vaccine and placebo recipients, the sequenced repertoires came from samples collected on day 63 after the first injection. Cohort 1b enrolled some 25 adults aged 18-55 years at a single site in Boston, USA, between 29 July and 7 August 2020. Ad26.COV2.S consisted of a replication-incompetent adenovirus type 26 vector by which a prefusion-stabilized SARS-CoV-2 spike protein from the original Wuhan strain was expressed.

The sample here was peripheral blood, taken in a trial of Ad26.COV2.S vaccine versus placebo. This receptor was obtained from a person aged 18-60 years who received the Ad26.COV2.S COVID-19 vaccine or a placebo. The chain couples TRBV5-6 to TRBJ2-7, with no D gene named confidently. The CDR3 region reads CASSFGPFTSYEQYF. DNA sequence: TGTGCCAGCAGCTTTGGTCCCTTCACCTCCTACGAGCAGTACTTC.